This section outlines one TCR beta chain sequence together with its context. The antigen is not known. The sample originates from a study of identical twins. Overall study results and limits: Out-of-frame alpha sequences common to twins were enriched for low generation probability. A lower insertion count was a feature of abundant cord blood beta clonotypes, with no such feature in memory repertoires.

Trimming removed 2 bases at V and 2 bases at J, with 14 bases between. The CDR3 is 15 residues long. Germline loops: CDR1 DFQATT, CDR2 SNEGSKA (reference sequence). cDNA carried unique molecular identifiers, and a universal primer site was added by template switching. In TCRdb, the 5' RACE reads were re-called with MiXCR into one record per CDR3 protein. There are around 490,000 distinct CDR3 sequences in the sample; over 12% occur only once, and around 0.4% lies in the top ten. This same sample was also part of a study on yellow fever vaccine responses in identical twins. That publication notes: The T cell response to vaccination in identical twins was reportedly partly convergent and partly personalized.

The rearrangement joins TRBV20-1 to TRBJ2-3, with a possible D match to TRBD2 (6 bases). Material for sequencing was CD4+ T cells sorted from blood. This receptor was obtained from a woman aged 18 to 35 in good health. The CDR3, as DNA: TGCAGTGCTAGATTGTCAGCGGGCCTCACAGATACGCAGTATTTT. It encodes CSARLSAGLTDTQYF.